A selection of T cell receptor beta chains follows, all from one sample in a study of cytomegalovirus exposure and HLA in healthy donors. Some clones are missing from TCRdb's copy, which holds only in-frame ones; the method was immunoSEQ multiplex PCR. The sample lists about 120,000 clones; roughly 70% were seen once. The sample was PBMCs. Source of these receptors: a man aged 35 to 55 in good health and CMV-seropositive. The CDR3 runs from the conserved cysteine through the conserved F or W. D genes are given only for firm matches. A row's size may be missing; if present it is once, few, many or a size class.

clone_size	v_call	d_call	j_call	cdr3_nt	cdr3_aa
.	TRBV5-5	.	TRBJ1-5	TGTGCCAGCAGCTTTTGGGGGCCGAGCAATCAGCCCCAGCATTTT	CASSFWGPSNQPQHF
once	TRBV21-1	.	TRBJ1-1	TGTGCCAGCAGCAAAGTGTGGGCAGGGGGCAGGTGCACTGAAGCTTTCTTT	CASSKVWAGGRCTEAFF
.	TRBV19	TRBD1	TRBJ2-5	TGTGCCAGTAGTATTGGCGGGACAGGGGGCGGTGAGACCCAGTACTTC	CASSIGGTGGGETQYF
.	TRBV27	.	TRBJ2-5	TGTGCCAGCAAACGGGACTCCCAAGAGACCCAGTACTTC	CASKRDSQETQYF
.	TRBV27	.	TRBJ1-5	TGTGCCAGCAGTTATCCCGGACAGAGCAATCAGCCCCAGCATTTT	CASSYPGQSNQPQHF
.	TRBV9	TRBD1	TRBJ1-2	TGTGCCAGCAGCGTAGTGACAGGGGGCGCGAGACGGGGCTACACCTTC	CASSVVTGGARRGYTF
.	TRBV9	.	TRBJ1-3	TGTGCCAGCAGCTCGTCCGGGACTCCACCACGGGACACCATATATTTT	CASSSSGTPPRDTIYF
.	TRBV10-1	.	TRBJ2-7	TGCGCCAGCAGTGAGTCACCCGACAGGCTCTACGAGCAGTACTTC	CASSESPDRLYEQYF
few	TRBV21-1	.	TRBJ2-7	TGTGCCAGCAGGTGCCCATGGGCACGCCTCGTCCACGAGCAGTACTTC	CASRCPWARLVHEQYF
.	TRBV9	.	TRBJ1-1	TGTGCCAGCAGCTTGGTCCAGGGGACTGAAGCTTTCTTT	CASSLVQGTEAFF
.	TRBV6-1	.	TRBJ1-1	TGTGCCAGCAGTGAGACAATGAACACTGAAGCTTTCTTT	CASSETMNTEAFF
few	TRBV6-1	.	TRBJ1-2	TGTGCCAGCAGCCACCCTGAGCCTGGCTACACCTTC	CASSHPEPGYTF
.	TRBV7-2	.	TRBJ1-5	TGTGCCAGCAGCTTACAGGATAATAGCAATCAGCCCCAGCATTTT	CASSLQDNSNQPQHF
.	TRBV4-1	TRBD1	TRBJ1-5	TGCGCCAGCAGCCATGACCTTGACAGGGAGGTGGATCAGCCCCAGCATTTT	CASSHDLDREVDQPQHF
.	TRBV6-6	.	TRBJ1-1	TGTGCCAGCTCACAGGGTTCGGCCCCTCCTGAAGCTTTCTTT	CASSQGSAPPEAFF
medium-sized	TRBV11-2	.	TRBJ2-3	TGTGCCAGCAGCTTTTGGGGAGTTAAAGATACGCAGTATTTT	CASSFWGVKDTQYF
.	TRBV15	.	TRBJ2-3	TGTGCCACCATTCCAGGGGGGCGAACAGATACGCAGTATTTT	CATIPGGRTDTQYF
.	TRBV18	TRBD1	TRBJ1-2	TGTGCCAGCTCATTTTCCTCAGGGGGCGCAGAATATGGCTACACCTTC	CASSFSSGGAEYGYTF
.	TRBV5-1	.	TRBJ2-3	TGCGCCAGCAGCTTGGTGGGCAGTGCCCTCAGCACAGATACGCAGTATTTT	CASSLVGSALSTDTQYF
.	TRBV28	.	TRBJ2-7	TGTGCCAGCACCCTACAGGGCCATTTCTACGAGCAGTACTTC	CASTLQGHFYEQYF
.	TRBV13	TRBD1	TRBJ1-6	TGTGCCAGCAGCTTAAGTATAGGGACAGGGGATTCACCCCTCCACTTT	CASSLSIGTGDSPLHF
.	TRBV7-9	.	TRBJ1-1	TGTGCCAGCAGAGTAGGGCAGGGCGTGAACACTGAAGCTTTCTTT	CASRVGQGVNTEAFF
.	TRBV29-1	.	TRBJ2-2	TGCAGCGTTGAAAAGGGACTGCTCACCGGGGAGCTGTTTTTT	CSVEKGLLTGELFF
.	TRBV5-8	.	TRBJ1-1	TGTGCCAGCAGCCGGGTGGACAGATTGAACACTGAAGCTTTCTTT	CASSRVDRLNTEAFF
.	TRBV18	.	TRBJ2-5	TGTGCCAGCTCACCACCCCAACTACAAGAGACCCAGTACTTC	CASSPPQLQETQYF
.	TRBV5-6	.	TRBJ2-7	TGTGCCAGCAGCTTCAGCTACGAGCAGTACTTC	CASSFSYEQYF
.	TRBV7-2	TRBD1	TRBJ2-1	TGTGCCAGCAGCCCCCGCTCAGGTAAGGACAGGGGTACGCACAATGAGCAGTTCTTC	CASSPRSGKDRGTHNEQFF
.	TRBV4-1	.	TRBJ1-5	TGCGCCAGCAGCCAAGACGAGAGGCAGGGGCTCGCTGCGCCCCAGCATTTT	CASSQDERQGLAAPQHF
.	TRBV21-1	.	TRBJ2-5	TGTGCCAGCAGCAAAGTGGGGGGGGCAGGGACCCAGTACTTC	CASSKVGGAGTQYF
.	TRBV10-3	TRBD2	TRBJ2-7	TGTGCCATCAGTGATAGCGGGAGAGACGAGCAGTACTTC	CAISDSGRDEQYF
.	TRBV4-2	TRBD1	TRBJ1-2	TGTGCCAGCAGCCAAGAAATCACAGGGGGGAACTATGGCTACACCTTC	CASSQEITGGNYGYTF
.	TRBV30	.	TRBJ2-7	TGTGCCTGGAGTGTACTGCGATCCGAGCAGTACTTC	CAWSVLRSEQYF
.	TRBV2	TRBD2	TRBJ2-7	TGTGCCAGCAGTAGTGGGCTAGCGGCCTACGAGCAGTACTTC	CASSSGLAAYEQYF
.	TRBV28	TRBD2	TRBJ2-1	TGTGCCAGCAGACTAGCGGGAGTGTCCTACAATGAGCAGTTCTTC	CASRLAGVSYNEQFF
.	TRBV6-6	TRBD1	TRBJ2-1	TGTGCCAGCAGTTACGGACAGGGCTGGGATGAGCAGTTCTTC	CASSYGQGWDEQFF
.	TRBV25-1	TRBD2	TRBJ2-5	TGTGCCAGCAGTGATGGGGGAGGGCGGGAGACCCAGTACTTC	CASSDGGGRETQYF
.	TRBV6-5	TRBD1	TRBJ1-2	TGTGCCAGCAGTTCCGGGACAGATATCTATGGCTACACCTTC	CASSSGTDIYGYTF
.	TRBV14	TRBD2	TRBJ2-2	TGTGCCAGCAGACTAGCGAGAGCCGGGGAGCTGTTTTTT	CASRLARAGELFF
.	TRBV9	.	TRBJ2-4	TGTGCCAGCAGCGTAGGTCCCGACAGTAGGCCGCCAAACATTCAGTACTTC	CASSVGPDSRPPNIQYF
.	TRBV6-5	TRBD2	TRBJ2-7	TGTGCCAGCACCAGCCTAGCGGGAGATCTGTACTTC	CASTSLAGDLYF
few	TRBV5-4	.	TRBJ2-2	TGTGCCAGCAGCTTGAGGAGTAGCGGAAACACCGGGGAGCTGTTTTTT	CASSLRSSGNTGELFF
once	TRBV25-1	TRBD2	TRBJ2-3	TGTGCCAGCAGTAAGTTAGCGGGGGGGGTCCCCAGCACAGATACGCAGTATTTT	CASSKLAGGVPSTDTQYF
.	TRBV27	.	TRBJ2-2	TGTGCCAGCAGATCCACAGGGCCCGCTAACACCGGGGAGCTGTTTTTT	CASRSTGPANTGELFF
.	TRBV28	.	TRBJ2-2	TGTGCCAGCCGCAGGGATATTCCGGCCGGGGAGCTGTTTTTT	CASRRDIPAGELFF
once	TRBV5-1	.	TRBJ1-6	TGCGCCAGCAGCTTGGACAGGGAAACCTATAATTCACCCCTCCACTTT	CASSLDRETYNSPLHF
.	TRBV30	TRBD1	TRBJ1-1	TGTGCCTGGAGTGAGGGGGCGCAGACTGAAGCTTTCTTT	CAWSEGAQTEAFF
.	TRBV19	TRBD1	TRBJ1-1	TGTGCCAGTAGTGTGGACAGGGGGGGGAACACTGAAGCTTTCTTT	CASSVDRGGNTEAFF
.	TRBV2	TRBD1	TRBJ1-5	TGTGCCAGCAGGAACAGGGGTCAGCCCCAGCATTTT	CASRNRGQPQHF
.	TRBV5-8	TRBD1	TRBJ1-1	TGTGCCAGCAGCTTGGGGACAGGAAACACTGAAGCTTTCTTT	CASSLGTGNTEAFF
.	TRBV9	TRBD1	TRBJ1-5	TGTGCCAGCAGCGTAACGGACAGGGGACATCAGCCCCAGCATTTT	CASSVTDRGHQPQHF
few	TRBV11-2	.	TRBJ1-3	TGTGCCAGCAGCTTAGGCAGGTTGCCTGGAAACACCATATATTTT	CASSLGRLPGNTIYF
.	TRBV6-1	.	TRBJ1-2	TGTGCCAGCAGTGAATTGGGTTCTGGAGAATTATATGGCTACACCTTC	CASSELGSGELYGYTF
.	TRBV5-8	TRBD1	TRBJ1-1	TGTGCCAGCAGCTCGGGACAGTTGAACACTGAAGCTTTCTTT	CASSSGQLNTEAFF